These T cell receptor beta chains were read from a single sample in a study of blood T cells in healthy people across ages. From the 5' RACE reads, TCRdb called clonotypes with MiXCR, one entry per CDR3 protein. The data show around 1,800,000 distinct CDR3 sequences, with more than 35% seen just once and 23% held by the top ten. The sequenced sample was blood. The origin of the receptors is a human donor in good health. CDR3s include the opening cysteine and the closing phenylalanine or tryptophan. The order of the fields is clone size, V gene, J gene, CDR3 protein. Not all rows give a size; the values are once, few, many and, for expanded clones, a class.

clone size: few
V gene: TRBV7-8
J gene: TRBJ2-1
CDR3 protein: CASSLNVGTGTSGGAYNEQFF

clone size: NA
V gene: TRBV12-3/TRBV12-4
J gene: TRBJ1-3
CDR3 protein: CASGGQYTIYF

clone size: NA
V gene: TRBV20-1
J gene: TRBJ1-1
CDR3 protein: CSAKPRRGLNTEAFF

clone size: few
V gene: TRBV27
J gene: TRBJ1-5
CDR3 protein: CASSYSAGEYNQPQHF

clone size: few
V gene: TRBV4-2
J gene: TRBJ2-3
CDR3 protein: CASSQDLEGHTDTQYF

clone size: NA
V gene: TRBV7-3
J gene: TRBJ2-3
CDR3 protein: CASSLNTRGPDTQYF

clone size: NA
V gene: TRBV28
J gene: TRBJ2-7
CDR3 protein: CASSPPDLPSYEQYF

clone size: few
V gene: TRBV2
J gene: TRBJ2-1
CDR3 protein: CASIRDTPHGEQFF

clone size: NA
V gene: TRBV7-2
J gene: NA
CDR3 protein: CASSRSGWSHEQYF

clone size: NA
V gene: TRBV28
J gene: TRBJ1-2
CDR3 protein: CASRVGRDRNYGYTF

clone size: once
V gene: TRBV9
J gene: TRBJ2-1
CDR3 protein: CASSVAAGVAYNERFF

clone size: NA
V gene: TRBV5-1
J gene: TRBJ2-1
CDR3 protein: CASSPDRDHEQFF

clone size: few
V gene: TRBV20-1
J gene: TRBJ1-2
CDR3 protein: CSASHSQRGGYTF

clone size: NA
V gene: TRBV28
J gene: TRBJ2-7
CDR3 protein: CASSNHQGADEQYF

clone size: NA
V gene: TRBV28
J gene: TRBJ2-3
CDR3 protein: CACSLGGPDTQYF

clone size: few
V gene: TRBV10-3
J gene: TRBJ2-5
CDR3 protein: CAIRDREGVQETQYF

clone size: NA
V gene: TRBV6-6
J gene: TRBJ2-5
CDR3 protein: CASPTSGTPETQYF

clone size: few
V gene: TRBV4-2
J gene: TRBJ2-5
CDR3 protein: CASSQDIGRGEQYF

clone size: NA
V gene: TRBV12-3/TRBV12-4
J gene: TRBJ1-1
CDR3 protein: CASSTTGTGWTEAFF

clone size: NA
V gene: TRBV5-1
J gene: TRBJ2-7
CDR3 protein: CASSLVGRNYEQYF

clone size: NA
V gene: TRBV6-6
J gene: TRBJ1-5
CDR3 protein: CASRAPFNQPQHF

clone size: NA
V gene: TRBV20-1
J gene: TRBJ2-7
CDR3 protein: CSARVFSGGPSYEQYF

clone size: few
V gene: TRBV29-1
J gene: TRBJ2-7
CDR3 protein: CSVIIDRDLPYEQYF

clone size: NA
V gene: TRBV20-1
J gene: TRBJ2-3
CDR3 protein: CSARRGGRSDTQYF

clone size: few
V gene: TRBV5-5
J gene: TRBJ2-7
CDR3 protein: CASSFRDSHYEQYF

clone size: NA
V gene: TRBV7-2
J gene: TRBJ2-5
CDR3 protein: CASRPPSQETQYF

clone size: few
V gene: TRBV6-5
J gene: TRBJ1-2
CDR3 protein: CASSYSDGGPGGYTF

clone size: many
V gene: TRBV6-5
J gene: TRBJ1-2
CDR3 protein: CASSPGRYYGYTF